The present entry profiles one T cell receptor beta chain with its context. The source of the sample is a study of blood T cell repertoires in COVID-19. Whole-study context: The United States, Italy and Spain provided the acute and convalescent COVID-19 samples. Sample material is recorded as cDNA or gDNA derived from T cells, B-cell-depleted T cells, or PBMCs.

Per the original methods: By means of reference gene primer amplification, nucleated cell counts were estimated. Assay used: immunoSEQ multiplex PCR; TCRdb lists only in-frame clones, some missing. Clone size and the V and J calls come from that table; the DNA yielded D and trimming. This repertoire shows over 400,000 clones, 86% found once; its top ten account for around 1.4%. CDR3 length equals 13 residues. Germline V CDR1 and CDR2: MRHNA, SNTAGT. J gave up 6 bases and V 3 bases, and 1 base lay outside the gene matches. Input material: peripheral blood. The clonotype was recovered from a woman aged 25 to 39 with active or convalescent COVID-19. The chain has TRBV6-4 and TRBJ2-1; 8 nucleotides line up with TRBD2. DNA of the CDR3: TGTGCCAGCAGTGAAGGGACTAGCAATGAGCAGTTCTTC. Its protein is CASSEGTSNEQFF.